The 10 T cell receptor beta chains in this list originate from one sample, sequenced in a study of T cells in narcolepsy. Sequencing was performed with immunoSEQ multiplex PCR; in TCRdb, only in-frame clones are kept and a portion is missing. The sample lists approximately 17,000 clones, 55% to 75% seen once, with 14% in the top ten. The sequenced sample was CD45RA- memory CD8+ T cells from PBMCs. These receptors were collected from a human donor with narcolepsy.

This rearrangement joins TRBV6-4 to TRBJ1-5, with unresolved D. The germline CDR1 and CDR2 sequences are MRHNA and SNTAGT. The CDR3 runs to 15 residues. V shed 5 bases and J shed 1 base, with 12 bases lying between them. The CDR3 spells CASSPSGESNQPQHF. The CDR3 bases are TGTGCCAGCAGTCCTTCTGGGGAGAGCAATCAGCCCCAGCATTTT.

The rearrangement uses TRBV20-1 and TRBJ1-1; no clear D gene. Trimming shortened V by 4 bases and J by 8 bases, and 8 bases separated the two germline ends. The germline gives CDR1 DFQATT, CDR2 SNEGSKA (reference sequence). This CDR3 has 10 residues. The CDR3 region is CSAIWSEAFF. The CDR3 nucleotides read TGCAGTGCTATCTGGTCAGAAGCTTTCTTT.

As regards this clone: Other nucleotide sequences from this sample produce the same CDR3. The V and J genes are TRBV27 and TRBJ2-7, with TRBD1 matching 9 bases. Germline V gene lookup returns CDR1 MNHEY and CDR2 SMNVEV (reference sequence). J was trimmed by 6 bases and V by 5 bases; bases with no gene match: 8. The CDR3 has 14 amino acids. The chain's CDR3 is CASSLPGTGSEQYF. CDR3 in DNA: TGTGCCAGCAGTCTGCCTGGGACAGGGTCCGAGCAGTACTTC.

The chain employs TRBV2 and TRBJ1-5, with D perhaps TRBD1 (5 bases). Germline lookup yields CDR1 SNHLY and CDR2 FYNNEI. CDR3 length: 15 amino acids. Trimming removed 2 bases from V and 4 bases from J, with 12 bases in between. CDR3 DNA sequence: TGTGCCAGCAGTGAAATGTCAGGGCGAAATCAGCCCCAGCATTTT. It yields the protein CASSEMSGRNQPQHF.

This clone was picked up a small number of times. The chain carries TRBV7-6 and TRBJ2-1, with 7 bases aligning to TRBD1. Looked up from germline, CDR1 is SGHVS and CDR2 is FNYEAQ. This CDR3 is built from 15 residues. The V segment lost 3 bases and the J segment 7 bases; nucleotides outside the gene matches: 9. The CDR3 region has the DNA TGTGCCAGCAGCTTCCACGGACAGGCTAGAAATGAGCAGTTCTTC. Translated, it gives CASSFHGQARNEQFF.

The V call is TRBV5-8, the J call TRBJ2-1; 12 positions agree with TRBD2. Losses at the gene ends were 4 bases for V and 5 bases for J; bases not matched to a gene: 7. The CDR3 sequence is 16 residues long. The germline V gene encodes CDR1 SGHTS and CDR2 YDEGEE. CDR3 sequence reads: CASSDQTSGSDNEQFF. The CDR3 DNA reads TGTGCCAGCAGCGACCAGACTAGCGGGAGCGACAATGAGCAGTTCTTC. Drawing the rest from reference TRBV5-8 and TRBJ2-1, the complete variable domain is EAGVTQSPTHLIKTRGQQATLRCSPISGHTSVYWYQQALGLGLQFLLWYDEGEERNRGNFPPRFSGRQFPNYSSELNVNALELEDSALYLCASSDQTSGSDNEQFFGPGTRLTVL.

The CDR3 region is CASSPTPGETQYF. The CDR3 region has the DNA TGTGCCAGCAGCCCAACCCCTGGAGAGACCCAGTACTTC. The rearrangement uses TRBV11-2 and TRBJ2-5; D is ambiguous. The CDR3 sequence is 13 residues long. Trimming took 5 bases from V and 4 from J, leaving 11 bases between them. The germline gives CDR1 SGHAT, CDR2 FQNNGV.

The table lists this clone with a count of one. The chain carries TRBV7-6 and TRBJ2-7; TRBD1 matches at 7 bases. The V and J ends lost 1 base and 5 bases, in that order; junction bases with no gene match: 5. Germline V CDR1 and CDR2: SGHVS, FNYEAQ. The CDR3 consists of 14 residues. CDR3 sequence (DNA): TGTGCCAGCAGCTTAGGGTCTCAGGGGGACGAGCAGTACTTC. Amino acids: CASSLGSQGDEQYF.

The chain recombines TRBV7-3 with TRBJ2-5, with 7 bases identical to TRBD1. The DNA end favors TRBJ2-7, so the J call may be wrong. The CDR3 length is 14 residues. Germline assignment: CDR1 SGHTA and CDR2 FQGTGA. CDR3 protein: CASRRQGPSYEQYF. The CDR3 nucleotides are TGTGCCAGCAGGCGACAGGGACCCTCCTACGAGCAGTACTTC.

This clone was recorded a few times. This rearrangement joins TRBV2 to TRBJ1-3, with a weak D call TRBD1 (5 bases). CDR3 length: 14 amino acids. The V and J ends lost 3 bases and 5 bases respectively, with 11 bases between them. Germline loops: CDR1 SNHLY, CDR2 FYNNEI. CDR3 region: CASSERGRRNTIYF. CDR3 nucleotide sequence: TGTGCCAGCAGTGAGAGGGGACGTAGAAACACCATATATTTT.